This T cell receptor (beta chain) was recovered during a study of T cell responses to AZD1222 COVID-19 vaccine. Study conclusions and caveats: Repertoire samples came only from after the peak T cell response. At baseline, seropositivity was found in only a handful of AZD1222 recipients.

J lost 5 bases, V lost 2 bases, and 5 bases had no gene match. The CDR3 extends over 14 amino acids. CDR1 KGHDR and CDR2 SFDVKD come from the germline V gene. This clone was seen a handful of times. Its antigen is unknown. Clones were read by immunoSEQ multiplex PCR, and TCRdb kept only the in-frame ones, dropping some. Of about 55,000 clones in the sample, approximately 88% were seen once. Here the sequenced sample was peripheral blood, taken on day 0 of AZD1222 vaccination. This sequence was found in an adult in good health. The gene calls are TRBV24-1 and TRBJ2-7; TRBD1 matches at 7 bases. CDR3 region: CATSDSKGQDEQYF. In nucleotides, the CDR3 is TGTGCCACCAGTGATTCAAAAGGACAGGACGAGCAGTACTTC.